This T cell receptor (beta chain) derives from a study of cytomegalovirus exposure and HLA in healthy donors. Many counts were recorded for this clone. It was with 60 Vbeta and 13 Jbeta primers that the PCR ran. Assay used: immunoSEQ multiplex PCR; TCRdb lists only in-frame clones, some missing. The data contain approximately 100,000 clones, around 10% of them singletons. This sequence was found in a man in his forties or fifties in good health and CMV-seropositive. Sequenced input: PBMCs.

CDR3 nucleotides: TGTGCCAGCAGTTTCCTATCGACAGATCAGCCCCAGCATTTT. Translating it yields CASSFLSTDQPQHF. The chain recombines TRBV27 with TRBJ1-5, with D perhaps TRBD1 (5 bases). The CDR3 is made up of 14 amino acids. V lost 3 bases and J 5 bases, leaving 11 bases between the germline ends. Germline V gives CDR1 MNHEY, CDR2 SMNVEV (reference sequence).